This entry concerns a single TCR beta chain. This sample was included in a study of blood T cells in healthy people across ages. Overall study: There was about one barcoded beta molecule captured by template switching per two T cells.

Together with a sample-barcoded 5' primer, a J-beta primer mix was included in a second PCR lasting about 7 to 11 cycles. Individual samples furnished no less than 2.5 million CDR3-containing paired-end reads apiece. A single record per CDR3 protein comes from TCRdb applying MiXCR to the 5' RACE reads. The data show approximately 1,100,000 distinct CDR3 sequences, under 45% seen once. This CDR3 region has 14 residues. Germline lookup yields CDR1 LGHDT and CDR2 YNNKEL (reference sequence). The sample comprised blood. The sequence derives from a woman aged 55-70 years in good health. The rearrangement uses TRBV3-1 and TRBJ2-7, with a possible D match to TRBD2 (5 bases). With the DNA end fitting TRBJ2-5 better, the J assignment may be wrong. In nucleotides, the CDR3 is TGTGCCAGCAGCCAAGCAGGCGGAGGAGGGACCCAGTACTTC. The encoded protein is CASSQAGGGGTQYF.